This is a list of T cell receptor beta chains from one sample in a study of CD8+CD57+ T cells in acquired aplastic anemia. From the reads, TCRdb called clonotypes with MiXCR, one entry per CDR3 protein. Here the sample spans roughly 250,000 distinct CDR3 sequences, roughly 82% being singletons. The sample taken for sequencing was sorted CD4+, CD8+, or CD8+CD57+ T cells (not recorded which) from PBMCs. These receptor sequences come from a human donor with aplastic anemia. The CDR3 runs from the conserved cysteine through the conserved F or W. A D gene is named only where the DNA matches it firmly. Clone size is not always given. Where it is, it says once, few, many or a class for expanded clones.

v_call: TRBV7-6; d_call: .; j_call: TRBJ2-1; clone_size: .; cdr3_aa: CASSIAHGTKETEQFF; cdr3_nt: TGTGCCAGCAGCATAGCCCACGGGACAAAAGAGACTGAGCAGTTCTTC
v_call: TRBV6-5; d_call: .; j_call: TRBJ1-6; clone_size: .; cdr3_aa: CASNNREVGSPLHF; cdr3_nt: TGTGCCAGCAACAACAGGGAAGTTGGGTCACCCCTCCACTTT
v_call: TRBV15; d_call: .; j_call: TRBJ2-1; clone_size: .; cdr3_aa: CATSCLTRDWYEQFF; cdr3_nt: TGTGCCACCAGCTGTTTGACACGGGATTGGTATGAGCAGTTCTTC
v_call: TRBV7-9; d_call: .; j_call: TRBJ2-5; clone_size: .; cdr3_aa: CASSVGGQGVPATQYF; cdr3_nt: TGTGCCAGCAGCGTAGGGGGGCAGGGGGTGCCGGCGACCCAGTACTTC
v_call: TRBV7-9; d_call: TRBD1; j_call: TRBJ2-1; clone_size: .; cdr3_aa: CASSGPGTGGGNEQFF; cdr3_nt: TGTGCCAGCAGCGGACCCGGGACAGGAGGTGGCAATGAGCAGTTCTTC
v_call: TRBV7-8; d_call: .; j_call: TRBJ2-3; clone_size: .; cdr3_aa: CASSLAPDGATQYF; cdr3_nt: TGTGCCAGCAGCTTAGCGCCAGACGGCGCTACGCAGTATTTT
v_call: TRBV9; d_call: .; j_call: TRBJ2-3; clone_size: .; cdr3_aa: CASSVGGDTDSLDF; cdr3_nt: TGTGCCAGCAGCGTAGGGGGAGATACGGATTCGCTGGATTTT
v_call: TRBV7-9; d_call: .; j_call: TRBJ2-2; clone_size: .; cdr3_aa: CASSYGPREPFF; cdr3_nt: TGTGCCAGCAGTTACGGCCCGAGGGAGCCGTTTTTT
v_call: TRBV19; d_call: TRBD2; j_call: TRBJ2-3; clone_size: .; cdr3_aa: CASSLASGPDKEQF; cdr3_nt: TGTGCCAGTAGTTTAGCTAGCGGTCCCGACAAGGAGCAGTTT
v_call: TRBV7-9; d_call: .; j_call: TRBJ2-3; clone_size: .; cdr3_aa: CASSLAGTPDPHF; cdr3_nt: TGTGCCAGCAGCTTAGCGGGCACTCCCGATCCGCATTTT
v_call: TRBV29-1; d_call: .; j_call: TRBJ1-2; clone_size: .; cdr3_aa: CSVDPRDTYGYTF; cdr3_nt: TGCAGCGTTGATCCCCGGGACACCTATGGCTACACCTTC
v_call: TRBV10-3; d_call: .; j_call: TRBJ1-5; clone_size: .; cdr3_aa: CASSATRGGQPQHF; cdr3_nt: TGTGCCAGCAGTGCGACCAGGGGAGGACAGCCCCAGCATTTT
v_call: TRBV20-1; d_call: .; j_call: TRBJ2-7; clone_size: .; cdr3_aa: CSVKAGATYEQYF; cdr3_nt: TGCAGCGTCAAGGCGGGGGCAACCTACGAGCAGTACTTC
v_call: TRBV2; d_call: .; j_call: TRBJ1-2; clone_size: many; cdr3_aa: CASGDGLVYGYTF; cdr3_nt: TGTGCCAGCGGGGACGGGCTCGTATATGGCTACACCTTC
v_call: TRBV2; d_call: .; j_call: TRBJ2-3; clone_size: .; cdr3_aa: CASSFRGDPDQQFW; cdr3_nt: TGTGCCAGCAGCTTCAGGGGAGATCCCGATCAGCAGTTTTGG
v_call: TRBV7-2; d_call: .; j_call: TRBJ2-3; clone_size: .; cdr3_aa: CASSLTVGADYDNQYF; cdr3_nt: TGTGCCAGCAGCTTGACAGTGGGCGCCGACTATGACAACCAGTATTTT
v_call: TRBV7-3; d_call: .; j_call: TRBJ1-1; clone_size: .; cdr3_aa: CASSLDRTGNNNAFF; cdr3_nt: TGTGCCAGCAGCTTGGATCGAACAGGGAACAACAATGCTTTCTTT
v_call: TRBV10-3; d_call: TRBD1; j_call: TRBJ2-2; clone_size: few; cdr3_aa: CASSDRDTGELFF; cdr3_nt: TGTGCCAGCAGTGACAGGGACACCGGGGAGCTGTTTTTT
v_call: TRBV2; d_call: .; j_call: TRBJ2-1; clone_size: .; cdr3_aa: CASSWERGGESDEQFF; cdr3_nt: TGTGCCAGCAGCTGGGAAAGGGGCGGGGAGAGCGATGAGCAGTTCTTC
v_call: TRBV2; d_call: .; j_call: TRBJ2-7; clone_size: .; cdr3_aa: CASGGGGTDSQHYF; cdr3_nt: TGTGCCAGCGGGGGCGGGGGCACAGATTCGCAGCATTACTTC
v_call: TRBV7-7; d_call: .; j_call: TRBJ1-6; clone_size: .; cdr3_aa: CASSLVGRCNTEALHF; cdr3_nt: TGTGCCAGCAGCTTGGTTGGACGGTGCAACACTGAAGCTCTCCACTTT
v_call: TRBV7-3; d_call: .; j_call: TRBJ1-2; clone_size: .; cdr3_aa: CASSSDGTWGETQTF; cdr3_nt: TGCGCCAGCAGTTCTGACGGGACTTGGGGAGAGACCCAGACCTTC
v_call: TRBV12-3/TRBV12-4; d_call: TRBD1; j_call: TRBJ2-1; clone_size: .; cdr3_aa: CASGVGGRSNEQFF; cdr3_nt: TGTGCCAGTGGGGTAGGGGGCCGTTCCAATGAGCAGTTTTTT
v_call: TRBV20-1; d_call: TRBD1; j_call: TRBJ1-5; clone_size: .; cdr3_aa: CSAMTGGHSNQPQHF; cdr3_nt: TGCAGTGCGATGACAGGGGGGCATAGCAATCAGCCCCAGCATTTT
v_call: TRBV9; d_call: TRBD1; j_call: TRBJ1-6; clone_size: .; cdr3_aa: CASSVGGQNKDTLHF; cdr3_nt: TGTGCCAGCAGCGTAGGGGGACAGAACAAAGATACGCTCCACTTT
v_call: TRBV19; d_call: .; j_call: TRBJ1-2; clone_size: few; cdr3_aa: CASSWLVSGVGGYTF; cdr3_nt: TGTGCCAGTAGTTGGTTAGTGAGCGGAGTAGGTGGCTACACCTTC
v_call: TRBV5-4; d_call: .; j_call: TRBJ1-1; clone_size: .; cdr3_aa: CASSRGTGAEAFF; cdr3_nt: TGTGCCAGCAGCAGGGGTACAGGAGCTGAAGCTTTCTTT
v_call: TRBV11-2; d_call: .; j_call: TRBJ1-2; clone_size: .; cdr3_aa: CASSQGRKGYTF; cdr3_nt: TGTGCCAGCAGCCAAGGTCGGAAAGGCTACACCTTC
v_call: TRBV6-5; d_call: .; j_call: TRBJ2-3; clone_size: few; cdr3_aa: CASSQGGGNGGSTDTQYF; cdr3_nt: TGTGCCAGCAGCCAGGGGGGCGGAAACGGCGGAAGCACAGATACGCAGTATTTT
v_call: TRBV15; d_call: .; j_call: TRBJ2-1; clone_size: .; cdr3_aa: CATSRGSYEETQFF; cdr3_nt: TGTGCCACCAGCAGAGGGTCATACGAAGAGACGCAGTTCTTC
v_call: TRBV15; d_call: .; j_call: TRBJ2-7; clone_size: .; cdr3_aa: CATSVGTALGEQYF; cdr3_nt: TGTGCCACCAGCGTGGGAACCGCCCTGGGCGAGCAGTACTTC
v_call: TRBV7-2; d_call: TRBD1; j_call: TRBJ1-1; clone_size: .; cdr3_aa: CASSLVLQGAMATLF; cdr3_nt: TGTGCCAGCAGCTTAGTATTACAGGGGGCCATGGCTACACTCTTT
v_call: TRBV7-2; d_call: .; j_call: TRBJ1-1; clone_size: .; cdr3_aa: CASSLTVGADNGDFF; cdr3_nt: TGTGCCAGCAGCTTGACAGTGGGAGCCGACAATGGAGACTTCTTT
v_call: TRBV7-8; d_call: .; j_call: TRBJ1-2; clone_size: .; cdr3_aa: CASSLARDALTHGYTF; cdr3_nt: TGTGCCAGCAGCTTGGCGAGGGACGCCCTTACACATGGCTACACCTTC
v_call: TRBV7-2; d_call: .; j_call: TRBJ1-1; clone_size: .; cdr3_aa: CASSLDLAGNTQSFF; cdr3_nt: TGTGCCAGCAGCTTAGATCTAGCAGGGAACACTCAATCTTTCTTT
v_call: TRBV25-1; d_call: TRBD1; j_call: TRBJ1-1; clone_size: .; cdr3_aa: CASSRQGWDTEAFF; cdr3_nt: TGTGCCAGCAGTCGACAGGGGTGGGACACTGAAGCTTTCTTT
v_call: TRBV15; d_call: .; j_call: TRBJ1-6; clone_size: .; cdr3_aa: CATSTARENATLHF; cdr3_nt: TGTGCCACCAGCACCGCCAGGGAGAATGCGACCCTGCACTTC
v_call: TRBV7-2; d_call: TRBD2; j_call: TRBJ2-3; clone_size: .; cdr3_aa: CASRLAGGPAKHF; cdr3_nt: TGTGCCAGCAGGTTAGCGGGCGGACCCGCTAAGCATTTT
v_call: TRBV5-1; d_call: TRBD2; j_call: TRBJ2-5; clone_size: .; cdr3_aa: CASSVAGSYGTQYF; cdr3_nt: TGTGCCAGCAGCGTAGCGGGGAGCTACGGGACCCAGTACTTC
v_call: TRBV7-3; d_call: TRBD2; j_call: TRBJ2-1; clone_size: .; cdr3_aa: CASSSSGTWGDTQQFF; cdr3_nt: TGTGCCAGCAGTTCTAGCGGGACTTGGGGAGACACTCAGCAGTTCTTC
v_call: TRBV7-2; d_call: .; j_call: TRBJ1-2; clone_size: .; cdr3_aa: CASSLGHPSYNEHTF; cdr3_nt: TGTGCCAGCAGCTTAGGCCACCCCTCCTACAATGAGCACACCTTC
v_call: TRBV29-1; d_call: TRBD2; j_call: TRBJ2-1; clone_size: .; cdr3_aa: CSVEDQSGSIYEQFF; cdr3_nt: TGCAGCGTTGAAGATCAGAGCGGGAGCATCTATGAGCAGTTCTTC
v_call: TRBV7-2; d_call: .; j_call: TRBJ1-2; clone_size: .; cdr3_aa: CASSLLGDDTF; cdr3_nt: TGTGCCAGCAGCTTATTAGGGGACGACACCTTT
v_call: TRBV6-2/TRBV6-3; d_call: .; j_call: TRBJ2-7; clone_size: .; cdr3_aa: CASSYVKHNYEQYF; cdr3_nt: TGTGCCAGCAGTTACGTGAAGCATAACTACGAGCAGTACTTC
v_call: TRBV7-9; d_call: .; j_call: TRBJ2-2; clone_size: many; cdr3_aa: CASSFDGGRPGELFF; cdr3_nt: TGTGCCAGCAGCTTCGACGGGGGGCGCCCCGGGGAGCTGTTTTTT
v_call: TRBV15; d_call: .; j_call: TRBJ2-7; clone_size: few; cdr3_aa: CATSTRGSYEQYF; cdr3_nt: TGTGCCACCAGCACTAGGGGATCCTACGAGCAGTACTTC
v_call: TRBV11-3; d_call: .; j_call: TRBJ1-1; clone_size: .; cdr3_aa: CASSLGGQVNTEAFF; cdr3_nt: TGTGCCAGCAGCTTAGGGGGGCAAGTGAACACTGAAGCTTTCTTT
v_call: TRBV19; d_call: .; j_call: TRBJ2-1; clone_size: .; cdr3_aa: CASKLAGGAYNEQFF; cdr3_nt: TGTGCCAGCAAGTTAGCAGGCGGAGCCTACAATGAGCAGTTCTTC
v_call: TRBV7-8; d_call: .; j_call: TRBJ2-4; clone_size: .; cdr3_aa: CASSLAGDIESF; cdr3_nt: TGTGCCAGCAGCTTAGCGGGAGACATTGAGTCGTTC
v_call: TRBV7-8; d_call: TRBD2; j_call: TRBJ2-6; clone_size: .; cdr3_aa: CASSLGRGPSTANVLTF; cdr3_nt: TGTGCCAGCAGCCTAGGGAGGGGTCCCTCTACGGCGAATGTCCTGACTTTC
v_call: TRBV11-3; d_call: .; j_call: TRBJ1-5; clone_size: .; cdr3_aa: CASSLDTARNQPQHF; cdr3_nt: TGTGCCAGCAGCTTGGACACGGCCCGAAATCAGCCCCAGCACTTT
v_call: TRBV7-9; d_call: .; j_call: TRBJ1-2; clone_size: once; cdr3_aa: CAGHGARERQDYGYTF; cdr3_nt: TGTGCCGGCCACGGGGCTAGGGAGAGGCAGGACTACGGCTACACCTTC
v_call: TRBV6-5; d_call: TRBD1; j_call: TRBJ1-1; clone_size: .; cdr3_aa: CASRQPREQGEAFF; cdr3_nt: TGTGCCAGCAGACAACCGAGGGAACAGGGGGAAGCTTTCTTT
v_call: TRBV6-5; d_call: .; j_call: TRBJ2-7; clone_size: .; cdr3_aa: CASSYSKQTYEQYF; cdr3_nt: TGTGCCAGCAGTTACTCGAAACAGACCTACGAGCAGTACTTC
v_call: TRBV15; d_call: TRBD1; j_call: TRBJ2-1; clone_size: .; cdr3_aa: CSTSRERQGGYEQFF; cdr3_nt: TGTTCCACCAGCAGAGAGAGACAGGGGGGCTACGAGCAGTTCTTC
v_call: TRBV7-9; d_call: .; j_call: TRBJ2-3; clone_size: .; cdr3_aa: CASRYGSSGAGYF; cdr3_nt: TGTGCCAGCAGGTATGGGAGCAGCGGTGCGGGGTATTTT
v_call: TRBV15; d_call: TRBD1; j_call: TRBJ2-3; clone_size: few; cdr3_aa: CATSRGTGSTDTQYF; cdr3_nt: TGTGCCACCAGCAGGGGGACAGGCTCCACAGATACGCAGTATTTT
v_call: TRBV7-9; d_call: .; j_call: TRBJ1-2; clone_size: .; cdr3_aa: CASSSTGAAAYGHTF; cdr3_nt: TGTGCCAGCAGCTCGACCGGGGCCGCTGCCTATGGCCACACCTTC
v_call: TRBV7-9; d_call: .; j_call: TRBJ1-1; clone_size: .; cdr3_aa: CASSLAQLTSGELAFF; cdr3_nt: TGTGCCAGCAGCTTAGCTCAATTGACCTCCGGGGAGCTGGCTTTCTTT
v_call: TRBV10-1; d_call: .; j_call: TRBJ2-4; clone_size: .; cdr3_aa: CASSERGDATQYF; cdr3_nt: TGCGCCAGCAGTGAGAGAGGGGACGCGACTCAGTACTTC